A single sample is the source of the 25 T cell receptor beta chains below, sequenced in a study of technical replicates of blood from several donors (dated by TCRdb to about 2017). Libraries were prepared through the immunoSEQ multiplex PCR assay. TCRdb limited this immuneACCESS table to in-frame rearrangements with V and J called. A share of clones is missing; checked studies link under half to unresolved V genes, and the rest is unexplained. The sample includes about 70,000 clones, with roughly 92% observed a single time. Jointly, the top ten make up around 0.37% of the sample. The source material was T cells isolated from PBMCs. The source of these receptors is a human donor in good health.

V gene TRBV11-2 combines with J gene TRBJ2-7; 15 positions match TRBD2. V lost 5 bases to trimming and J lost 3 bases; unmatched junction nucleotides: 5. The CDR3 consists of 16 residues. Germline assignment: CDR1 SGHAT and CDR2 FQNNGV. This chain's CDR3 is CASSGLGLAGGYEQYF. The CDR3 nucleotides are TGTGCCAGCAGCGGATTGGGACTAGCGGGGGGCTACGAGCAGTACTTC.

This chain links TRBV19 with TRBJ1-2, with 8 positions matching TRBD1. Trimming removed 6 bases from V and 8 bases from J; junction bases left unmatched: 5. Germline V lookup: CDR1 LNHDA, CDR2 SQIVND (reference sequence). The CDR3 length is 12 residues. The CDR3 bases are TGTGCCAGTAGGACAGGGGAGTCGGGCTACACCTTC. Translating it yields CASRTGESGYTF.

This clone was counted only a few times. V and J are TRBV7-9 and TRBJ1-1; TRBD1 might be the D (5 bases). This CDR3 is built from 13 residues. Germline V gene sequence: CDR1 SEHNR, CDR2 FQNEAQ (reference sequence). Deletions cut 7 bases from V and 0 bases from J, with 9 bases between. CDR3 amino acids: CASNRIMNTEAFF. Written as DNA, the CDR3 is TGTGCCAGCAACAGGATCATGAACACTGAAGCTTTCTTT.

The rearrangement links TRBV10-3 to TRBJ2-1; TRBD2 matches at 11 bases. Germline V gene sequence: CDR1 ENHRY, CDR2 SYGVKD. V gave up 6 bases and J gave up 5 bases; unmatched junction bases: 3. There are 14 residues in the CDR3. The CDR3 spells CAISETSGNNEQFF. CDR3 nucleotides: TGTGCCATCAGCGAGACTAGCGGGAACAATGAGCAGTTCTTC.

The chain is built from TRBV6-6 and TRBJ2-1; TRBD1 matches at 9 bases. This CDR3 comprises 16 residues. J was trimmed by 5 bases and V by 2 bases; bases with no gene match: 7. CDR1 MNHNY and CDR2 SVGAGI come from the germline V gene (reference sequence). The DNA of the CDR3 is TGTGCCAGCAGTTACCCTGGGACAGGGATAAACAATGAGCAGTTCTTC. It translates to CASSYPGTGINNEQFF.

This chain uses TRBV30 with TRBJ2-5; D gene uncertain. Germline-derived CDR1 and CDR2 are GTSNPN and SVGIG (reference sequence). Deletions cut 0 bases from V and 4 bases from J, with 6 bases between. This CDR3 has 12 residues. In nucleotides, the CDR3 is TGTGCCTGGAGTGTACCAGTAGAGACCCAGTACTTC. It encodes CAWSVPVETQYF.

The gene calls are TRBV28 and TRBJ2-6; D remains ambiguous. The V gene's germline CDR1 is MDHEN and CDR2 SYDVKM. Trimming took off 5 bases at V and 0 bases at J, with 8 bases between the two ends. The CDR3 consists of 15 residues. Written as DNA, the CDR3 is TGTGCCAGCAGTGTATATTACTCTGGGGCCAACGTCCTGACTTTC. This translates into CASSVYYSGANVLTF.

CDR3 sequence (DNA): TGCAGCGTTGAAGGTTTTCAGGGCAAAAACATTCAGTACTTC. It translates to CSVEGFQGKNIQYF. The chain links TRBV29-1 to TRBJ2-4; TRBD1 might be the D (5 bases). The ends were cut back, 1 base at V and 3 bases at J, with 10 bases in the middle. The CDR3 sequence is 14 residues long. The germline CDR1 and CDR2 sequences are SQVTM and ANQGSEA.

The CDR3 loop reads CASSLDISNQPQHF. The CDR3 DNA is TGCGCCAGCAGCCTGGACATTAGCAATCAGCCCCAGCATTTT. This chain uses TRBV5-1 with TRBJ1-5; D is possibly TRBD1 (5 bases). The germline gives CDR1 SGHRS, CDR2 YFSETQ. V gave up 4 bases and J gave up 0 bases, with 8 bases separating them. There are 14 residues in the CDR3.

This clone was observed once. The chain couples TRBV20-1 to TRBJ2-1; no clear D. Germline V gives CDR1 DFQATT, CDR2 SNEGSKA (reference sequence). The V end lost 6 bases, the J end lost 12 bases, and 15 bases lay between the germline ends. The CDR3 sequence is 11 residues long. CDR3 protein: CSADSYGGQFF. CDR3 nucleotide sequence: TGCAGTGCAGATAGTTACGGCGGGCAGTTCTTC.

The chain carries TRBV2 and TRBJ1-3; possibly TRBD1 for D (5 bases). Per the germline V gene, CDR1 is SNHLY and CDR2 is FYNNEI. This CDR3 has 15 residues. Between the trimmed V and J ends, which lost 4 bases and 1 base, there was a span of 11 bases. CDR3 DNA sequence: TGTGCCAGCAGTGTGGGGCTGTCTTCTGGAAACACCATATATTTT. Protein sequence: CASSVGLSSGNTIYF.

V is TRBV2 and J is TRBJ2-7; D possibly corresponds to TRBD2 (6 bases). The CDR3 length is 15 residues. Trimming cost V 8 bases and J 4 bases, with 21 bases left between them. CDR1 is SNHLY, CDR2 FYNNEI, per germline. The CDR3 nucleotides read TGTGCCAGCTATTCTGCTGGGACTCCATGGTACGAGCAGTACTTC. Protein: CASYSAGTPWYEQYF.

The V call is TRBV18, the J call TRBJ2-7, with 7 positions matching TRBD1. CDR1 and CDR2 from the germline V gene are KGHSH and LQKENI. V lost 3 bases, J lost 3 bases, and 5 bases stayed unmatched. The CDR3 has 14 amino acids. The CDR3 reads CASSPGQVDYEQYF. The CDR3 bases are TGTGCCAGCTCACCTGGACAGGTGGACTACGAGCAGTACTTC.

The rearrangement uses TRBV5-1 and TRBJ1-2, with D uncertain. V was trimmed by 0 bases and J by 13 bases, leaving 19 bases between them. CDR1 and CDR2 from the germline V gene are SGHRS and YFSETQ. The CDR3 is made up of 14 amino acids. CDR3 nucleotides: TGCGCCAGCAGCTTGGAAAGCGCGGCTCTGAAGGTCACCTTC. Translating gives CASSLESAALKVTF. The entire variable domain, with the rest obtained from reference TRBV5-1 and TRBJ1-2, is as follows: KAGVTQTPRYLIKTRGQQVTLSCSPISGHRSVSWYQQTPGQGLQFLFEYFSETQRNKGNFPGRFSGRQFSNSRSEMNVSTLELGDSALYLCASSLESAALKVTFGSGTRLTVV.

The rearrangement joins TRBV7-3 to TRBJ2-5; the D gene is possibly TRBD2 (6 bases). This CDR3 spans 15 amino acids. The ends were cut back, 5 bases at V and 2 bases at J, with 15 bases in the middle. Per the germline V gene, CDR1 is SGHTA and CDR2 is FQGTGA. CDR3 DNA: TGTGCCAGCAGCCCCTTGGGGGGACTGCAAGAGACCCAGTACTTC. Translation gives CASSPLGGLQETQYF.

The chain links TRBV7-6 to TRBJ2-2, with 8 bases fitting TRBD1. Losses at the gene ends were 5 bases for V and 3 bases for J; bases not matched to a gene: 8. Germline-derived CDR1 and CDR2 are SGHVS and FNYEAQ. CDR3 length equals 16 residues. CDR3 nucleotide sequence: TGTGCCAGCAGCCTACAGGGGGTAGGCTACACCGGGGAGCTGTTTTTT. Its protein is CASSLQGVGYTGELFF. Supplemented by reference TRBV7-6 and TRBJ2-2, the full variable domain reads GAGVSQSPRYKVTKRGQDVALRCDPISGHVSLYWYRQALGQGPEFLTYFNYEAQQDKSGLPNDRFSAERPEGSISTLTIQRTEQRDSAMYRCASSLQGVGYTGELFFGEGSRLTVL.

This chain connects TRBV29-1 to TRBJ2-2, with D tentatively TRBD1 (5 bases). Trimming removed 8 bases from V and 4 bases from J, with 14 bases in between. The length of the CDR3 is 13 residues. Germline-derived CDR1 and CDR2 are SQVTM and ANQGSEA. CDR3 amino acids: CSCSQGGTGELFF. CDR3 DNA sequence: TGCAGCTGCAGTCAGGGCGGCACCGGGGAGCTGTTTTTT.

The rearrangement joins TRBV7-3 to TRBJ2-1; a weak D match, TRBD1 (6 bases). The CDR3 has 16 amino acids. V lost 8 bases, J lost 0 bases, and 17 bases lay in between. Germline V lookup: CDR1 SGHTA, CDR2 FQGTGA. The DNA for the CDR3 is TGTGCCAGCTCCAGGGACACAATGAGCTCCTACAATGAGCAGTTCTTC. This translates into CASSRDTMSSYNEQFF.

This clone was found once. The chain joins TRBV9 to TRBJ1-3; D call uncertain. The V gene lost 3 bases and the J gene lost 0 bases, with 7 bases spanning the gap. CDR1 is SGDLS and CDR2 is YYNGEE in the germline V gene. CDR3 length: 14 residues. CDR3 amino acids: CASSGRDSGNTIYF. CDR3 nucleotides: TGTGCCAGCAGCGGACGGGACTCTGGAAACACCATATATTTT.

The chain has TRBV7-9 and TRBJ2-5; 11 nucleotides match TRBD2. The V gene's germline CDR1 is SEHNR and CDR2 FQNEAQ (reference sequence). The CDR3 runs to 16 residues. Unmatched junction bases numbered 8, after V lost 4 bases and J lost 4 bases. In DNA form, the CDR3 reads TGTGCCAGCAGCTCAAGGACTAGCGGGTTTGGAGAGACCCAGTACTTC. This encodes CASSSRTSGFGETQYF.

This rearrangement joins TRBV11-1 to TRBJ2-7, with 7 bases identical to TRBD2. Germline CDR1 SGHAT, CDR2 FQDESV (reference sequence). The V and J ends lost 7 bases and 1 base, in that order; junction bases with no gene match: 4. This CDR3 spans 13 amino acids. CDR3 bases: TGTGCCAGCACCAAGCGGGATTCCTACGAGCAGTACTTC. This encodes CASTKRDSYEQYF.

V is TRBV7-2 and J is TRBJ2-5; TRBD2 matches at 10 bases. Germline trimming cut 2 bases from V and 2 bases from J; bases unmatched to any gene: 2. The CDR3 covers 15 residues. Germline CDR1 and CDR2: SGHTA and FQGNSA. Here the CDR3 reads CASSLRLAGQETQYF. The CDR3 DNA reads as TGTGCCAGCAGCTTACGACTAGCGGGTCAAGAGACCCAGTACTTC.

The chain links TRBV7-9 to TRBJ1-5, with D unclear. Germline V gene sequence: CDR1 SEHNR, CDR2 FQNEAQ (reference sequence). V was clipped by 3 bases and J by 8 bases, with 11 bases between them. CDR3 length equals 13 residues. The chain's CDR3 is CASSLNPNEPQHF. As DNA, the CDR3 is TGTGCCAGCAGCTTGAACCCTAACGAGCCCCAGCATTTT.

The chain links TRBV6-6 to TRBJ1-1; D is perhaps TRBD1 (6 bases). CDR1 is MNHNY, CDR2 SVGAGI, per germline (reference sequence). This CDR3 has 14 amino acids. V was clipped by 6 bases and J by 1 base, with 12 bases between them. The CDR3 spells CASSRYRANTEAFF. The CDR3 nucleotides are TGTGCCAGCAGCCGTTACAGGGCGAACACTGAAGCTTTCTTT.

The chain links TRBV5-6 to TRBJ2-2, with TRBD2 matching over 10 bases. CDR1 and CDR2 (germline): SGHDT, YYEEEE. This CDR3 has 16 residues. The J segment lost 4 bases and the V segment lost 4 bases, leaving 7 bases of the junction unmatched. CDR3 protein: CASSVPSGRVTGELFF. CDR3 in DNA: TGTGCCAGCAGCGTCCCTAGCGGGAGAGTCACCGGGGAGCTGTTTTTT.